The 30 T cell receptor beta chains reported below all come from one sample, sequenced in a study of OX40 agonist ivuxolimab in advanced cancers. This table comes from immunoSEQ multiplex PCR, and its TCRdb copy is limited to in-frame clones, with some not included. The top ten clones hold approximately 2% of a sample with approximately 52,000 clones, 79% of them seen once. The starting material was CD4+ or CD8+ T cells sorted from blood, obtained in a trial of the OX40 agonist ivuxolimab. These receptors all come from an adult with an advanced solid tumor such as melanoma, head and neck, liver or kidney cancer.

The chain has TRBV6-5 and TRBJ2-2; D gene unclear. CDR1 and CDR2 from the germline V gene are MNHEY and SVGAGI. The CDR3 is 14 amino acids. With 3 bases removed from V and 3 bases from J, the gap between germline ends came to 8 bases. The CDR3 reads CASSYHEYTGELFF. The CDR3 coding sequence is TGTGCCAGCAGTTATCATGAGTACACCGGGGAGCTGTTTTTT.

V gene TRBV18 combines with J gene TRBJ1-5; no definite D call. CDR1 and CDR2 (germline): KGHSH, LQKENI. The ends were cut back, 3 bases at V and 3 bases at J, with 9 bases in the middle. This CDR3 comprises 14 residues. The CDR3 spells CASSPGQYNQPQHF. CDR3 nucleotides: TGTGCCAGCTCACCGGGTCAGTACAATCAGCCCCAGCATTTT.

The V call is TRBV5-1, the J call TRBJ2-7; D is unclear. This CDR3 comprises 15 residues. The V gene's germline CDR1 is SGHRS and CDR2 YFSETQ. V was clipped by 0 bases and J by 6 bases, with 16 bases between them. This CDR3 reads CASSLGVGPLPEQYF. In DNA form, the CDR3 reads TGCGCCAGCAGCTTGGGGGTCGGACCCCTCCCCGAGCAGTACTTC.

Regarding this clone: The junction departs from germline at one end; a sequencing error may be responsible. The sample holds other DNA sequences that translate to the same CDR3. The J gene is TRBJ1-2, the V gene TRBV19; tentatively, D is TRBD1 (5 bases). Germline V lookup: CDR1 LNHDA, CDR2 SQIVND (reference sequence). This CDR3 is 15 amino acids long. CDR3 DNA sequence: TGTGCCAGTAGTTCCGGACAACCCCTAGGGTATGGCTACACCTTT. Its translation is CASSSGQPLGYGYTF.

CDR3 in DNA: TGTGCCAGTATGGGTCCAGGGTACTACGAGCAGTACTTC. It translates to CASMGPGYYEQYF. This chain connects TRBV19 to TRBJ2-7; the D gene is possibly TRBD1 (5 bases). The CDR3 consists of 13 residues. The V and J ends lost 7 bases and 3 bases respectively, with 13 bases between them. CDR1 and CDR2 from the germline V gene are LNHDA and SQIVND (reference sequence).

This clone was seen only once. The rearrangement uses TRBV5-6 and TRBJ2-2; 7 bases line up with TRBD1. Germline assignment: CDR1 SGHDT and CDR2 YYEEEE. Germline trimming cut 6 bases from V and 6 bases from J; bases unmatched to any gene: 11. The CDR3 extends over 15 amino acids. CDR3 coding DNA: TGTGCCAGCACCGAACAGGGGAGTGGGCCCGGGGAGCTGTTTTTT. As protein: CASTEQGSGPGELFF.

This chain connects TRBV19 to TRBJ1-5; D is uncertain. Trimming cost V 7 bases and J 3 bases, with 10 bases left between them. CDR1 is LNHDA, CDR2 SQIVND, per germline (reference sequence). This CDR3 has 13 amino acids. The CDR3 DNA reads TGTGCCAGTAAGGGTTTGGACAATCAGCCCCAGCATTTT. It encodes CASKGLDNQPQHF.

The CDR3 nucleotides are TGTGCCAGCAGCTTGGAGACAGGGGGTTTTAATTCACCCCTCCACTTT. Amino acids: CASSLETGGFNSPLHF. V gene TRBV4-2 combines with J gene TRBJ1-6; TRBD1 matches at 9 bases. Germline lookup yields CDR1 LGHNA and CDR2 YNFKEQ. Unmatched junction bases numbered 8, after V lost 5 bases and J lost 6 bases. The CDR3 sequence is 16 residues long.

The chain has TRBV12-5 and TRBJ2-7, with D perhaps assigned TRBD1 or TRBD2 (6 bases each). The CDR3 runs 15 residues. Germline V gene lookup returns CDR1 LGHNT and CDR2 FRNRAP. The V gene lost 7 bases and the J gene lost 4 bases, with 20 bases spanning the gap. The CDR3 coding sequence is TGTGCTAGTGCCTCTACGGGGGCCCAGGAGTACGAGCAGTACTTC. Protein product: CASASTGAQEYEQYF.

This chain links TRBV19 with TRBJ1-4, with D unresolved. CDR1 LNHDA and CDR2 SQIVND come from the germline V gene (reference sequence). The CDR3 contains 14 residues. V was cut by 4 bases and J by 3 bases, with 9 bases left in between. This CDR3 reads CASSTSLPNEKLFF. For the CDR3, the DNA is TGTGCCAGTAGTACCTCGCTACCTAATGAAAAACTGTTTTTT.

The J gene is TRBJ2-4, the V gene TRBV7-9, with a weak D call TRBD1 (7 bases). Trimming removed 5 bases at V and 9 bases at J, with 14 bases between. The CDR3 extends over 13 amino acids. In germline, CDR1 is SEHNR, CDR2 FQNEAQ (reference sequence). The CDR3 region is CASSPGQRAIQYF. The CDR3 region has the DNA TGTGCCAGCAGCCCGGGACAGCGGGCCATTCAGTACTTC. Combining the CDR3 with reference TRBV7-9 and TRBJ2-4 gives the whole variable domain DTGVSQNPRHKITKRGQNVTFRCDPISEHNRLYWYRQTLGQGPEFLTYFQNEAQLEKSRLLSDRFSAERPKGSFSTLEIQRTEQGDSAMYLCASSPGQRAIQYFGAGTRLSVL.

Comments on this clone: The germline gene is not matched at one end of the junction; a read error may be the cause. The chain couples TRBV29-1 to TRBJ2-5; 8 bases map to TRBD2. The length of the CDR3 is 11 residues. Germline assignment: CDR1 SQVTM and CDR2 ANQGSEA. The CDR3 here is CSVVTGGTINF. CDR3 coding DNA: TGCAGCGTTGTGACGGGGGGGACTATTAACTTC.

The chain employs TRBV5-1 and TRBJ1-1; D gene unclear. In germline, CDR1 is SGHRS, CDR2 YFSETQ. V lost 0 bases, J lost 5 bases, and 14 bases lay in between. The CDR3 is 15 residues long. CDR3 DNA sequence: TGCGCCAGCAGCTTGGAAGGACCCGGGCGGACTGAAGCTTTCTTT. Translation gives CASSLEGPGRTEAFF.

This clone is medium-sized (0.01 to 0.1%). The chain couples TRBV6-6 to TRBJ1-1; D gene uncertain. CDR3 length: 13 residues. Trimming shortened V by 0 bases and J by 1 base, and 3 bases separated the two germline ends. In germline, CDR1 is MNHNY, CDR2 SVGAGI (reference sequence). In DNA form, the CDR3 reads TGTGCCAGCAGTTACTCGTCGAACACTGAAGCTTTCTTT. Translation gives CASSYSSNTEAFF.

By share, this clone ranks as medium-sized. The rearrangement links TRBV4-1 to TRBJ1-6, with no clear D. The V gene lost 0 bases and the J gene lost 8 bases, with 11 bases spanning the gap. The germline V gene has CDR1 MGHRA and CDR2 YSYEKL. This CDR3 has 15 amino acids. The CDR3 DNA reads TGCGCCAGCAGCCAAGATTGGCGGACCCATTCACCCCTCCACTTT. This gives the protein CASSQDWRTHSPLHF.

DNA for the CDR3: TGTGCCAGCAGAGTAGCCGGGGAGCTGTTTTTT. This codes for CASRVAGELFF. This chain connects TRBV6-6 to TRBJ2-2; D is ambiguous. The CDR3 contains 11 residues. V gave up 6 bases and J gave up 6 bases, with 5 bases separating them. Germline V gene data show CDR1 as MNHNY and CDR2 as SVGAGI (reference sequence).

V gene TRBV19 combines with J gene TRBJ1-1, with D tentatively TRBD1 (5 bases). V gave up 6 bases and J gave up 3 bases, with 14 bases separating them. CDR3 size: 14 residues. Germline-derived CDR1 and CDR2 are LNHDA and SQIVND (reference sequence). The CDR3 reads CASRDSGSDTEAFF. The CDR3 DNA sequence: TGTGCCAGTAGAGACTCAGGGAGCGACACTGAAGCTTTCTTT.

The V call is TRBV29-1, the J call TRBJ2-2; TRBD1 aligns across 7 bases. The CDR3 spans 16 residues. Unmatched junction bases numbered 16, after V lost 6 bases and J lost 6 bases. The germline gives CDR1 SQVTM, CDR2 ANQGSEA. CDR3 nucleotides: TGCAGCGTGAGGACAGGCGGTGGGAGTCGCTCCGGGGAGCTGTTTTTT. Translated: CSVRTGGGSRSGELFF.

This clone was seen a handful of times. This chain links TRBV5-1 with TRBJ1-1; D call uncertain. V lost 2 bases to trimming and J lost 2 bases, with 7 bases between them. The CDR3 has 13 amino acids. Germline V gives CDR1 SGHRS, CDR2 YFSETQ. The CDR3 coding sequence is TGCGCCAGCAGCTTTCAAGGCAACACTGAAGCTTTCTTT. It is translated as CASSFQGNTEAFF.

This clone has only a few counts. The V call is TRBV7-8, the J call TRBJ1-1; TRBD1 is a possible D gene (6 bases). CDR3 length: 14 residues. Per the germline V gene, CDR1 is SGHVS and CDR2 is FQNEAQ. Trimming took off 0 bases at V and 6 bases at J, with 11 bases between the two ends. The CDR3, as DNA: TGTGCCAGCAGCTTAGCCACAGGGCGCTCTGAAGCTTTCTTT. It codes for CASSLATGRSEAFF.

V is TRBV9 and J is TRBJ1-6, with TRBD1 identical over 7 bases. The germline V gene has CDR1 SGDLS and CDR2 YYNGEE. V was clipped by 3 bases and J by 2 bases; unmatched bases: 5. The CDR3 loop spans 16 amino acids. CDR3 sequence (DNA): TGTGCCAGCAGCGCCCAGGGGGGCCCCTATAATTCACCCCTCCACTTT. As protein: CASSAQGGPYNSPLHF.

This chain links TRBV11-2 with TRBJ1-1, with a tentative D call TRBD1 (5 bases). Germline CDR1 is SGHAT and CDR2 is FQNNGV. The ends were cut back, 5 bases at V and 1 base at J, with 11 bases in the middle. This CDR3 is 14 amino acids long. CDR3 DNA: TGTGCCAGCAGCCCAGGGACGAGGAACACTGAAGCTTTCTTT. This translates into CASSPGTRNTEAFF.

The rearrangement uses TRBV9 and TRBJ1-1, with 11 bases that match TRBD1. Germline V CDR1 and CDR2: SGDLS, YYNGEE. V lost 0 bases to trimming and J lost 5 bases; unmatched junction nucleotides: 3. The CDR3 length is 15 residues. The CDR3 DNA follows: TGTGCCAGCAGCGTAGGGGACAGGGGGGCAACTGAAGCTTTCTTT. It codes for CASSVGDRGATEAFF.

The chain uses TRBV5-6 and TRBJ2-2; 7 nucleotides align to TRBD1. The CDR3 runs 15 residues. V lost 2 bases and J lost 4; bases outside the gene matches: 5. Looked up from germline, CDR1 is SGHDT and CDR2 is YYEEEE. The CDR3 DNA reads as TGTGCCAGCAGCTTAAGGCAGGGGGTCACCGGGGAGCTGTTTTTT. Protein product: CASSLRQGVTGELFF. Supplemented by reference TRBV5-6 and TRBJ2-2, the full variable domain reads DAGVTQSPTHLIKTRGQQVTLRCSPKSGHDTVSWYQQALGQGPQFIFQYYEEEERQRGNFPDRFSGHQFPNYSSELNVNALLLGDSALYLCASSLRQGVTGELFFGEGSRLTVL.

This chain links TRBV20-1 with TRBJ2-2; D gene unclear. The ends were cut back, 6 bases at V and 9 bases at J, with 11 bases in the middle. CDR1 is DFQATT and CDR2 is SNEGSKA in the germline V gene (reference sequence). The CDR3 covers 11 residues. This chain's CDR3 is CSAIRARELFF. CDR3 in DNA: TGCAGTGCAATAAGGGCCCGGGAGCTGTTTTTT.

This chain connects TRBV11-2 to TRBJ2-3; the match to TRBD1 covers 8 bases. V dropped 1 base and J dropped 4; count of bases not matched to a gene: 4. Germline V gene sequence: CDR1 SGHAT, CDR2 FQNNGV. This CDR3 comprises 15 residues. CDR3 loop: CASSLVRTGSDTQYF. DNA for the CDR3: TGTGCCAGCAGCTTAGTGAGGACAGGGTCAGATACGCAGTATTTT.

The chain links TRBV11-3 to TRBJ2-4; TRBD2 aligns across 7 bases. The CDR3 totals 15 residues. Germline assignment: CDR1 SGHNT and CDR2 YENEEA. The junction had 5 bases not matched to a gene; V was cut back by 0 bases and J by 6 bases. CDR3 in DNA: TGTGCCAGCAGCTTAGACGGGACTATCATAAACATTCAGTACTTC. Translating gives CASSLDGTIINIQYF.

The chain joins TRBV5-5 to TRBJ2-7, with D possibly matching TRBD2 (7 bases). Per germline, CDR1 SGHKS and CDR2 YYEKEE (reference sequence). The CDR3 contains 16 residues. Trimming removed 0 bases from V and 3 bases from J, with 16 bases in between. CDR3 protein: CASSLAGGQTVYEQYF. CDR3 sequence (DNA): TGTGCCAGCAGCTTGGCGGGAGGACAGACCGTCTACGAGCAGTACTTC.

In regard to this clone: The sample carries other DNA sequences with the same CDR3. V gene TRBV20-1 combines with J gene TRBJ2-5, with a weak D call TRBD1 (5 bases). Trimming stripped 4 bases from V and 3 bases from J, with 6 bases between. The CDR3 covers 11 residues. Germline CDR1 reads DFQATT; CDR2 reads SNEGSKA (reference sequence). The CDR3 bases are TGCAGTGCTACAGGGAAAGAGACCCAGTACTTC. Translating gives CSATGKETQYF.

The CDR3 region is CASSRSGSDEQYF. Written as DNA, the CDR3 is TGTGCCAGCAGTCGTAGCGGGAGCGACGAGCAGTACTTC. The rearrangement uses TRBV6-5 and TRBJ2-7, with 9 bases lining up with TRBD2. V dropped 5 bases and J dropped 5; count of bases not matched to a gene: 4. The CDR3 has 13 residues. CDR1 MNHEY and CDR2 SVGAGI come from the germline V gene.